This T cell receptor (beta chain) was captured in a study of blood T cell repertoires in COVID-19. Study-wide background: The United States, Italy and Spain provided the acute and convalescent COVID-19 samples. The cDNA or gDNA used as material had been derived from T cells, B-cell-depleted T cells, or PBMCs.

In the original analysis: Reference gene primer amplification yielded estimated nucleated cell counts. Data came from immunoSEQ multiplex PCR; TCRdb stores just in-frame clones and leaves some out. The V and J calls and clone size were taken over from that table, and D and trimming were inferred from the DNA. Among 160,000 or so clones listed, around nine tenths were seen once. J lost 4 bases, V lost 0 bases, and 5 bases had no gene match. CDR3 size: 15 residues. Germline V CDR1 and CDR2: SGHRS, YFSETQ. J is TRBJ1-2 and V is TRBV5-1; 8 nucleotides match TRBD1. Material: peripheral blood. The receptor comes from a woman aged 70 to 79 with acute or convalescent COVID-19. The CDR3 nucleotides are TGCGCCAGCAGCTTGGAGGCAGGGGGCATCTATGGCTACACCTTC. This translates into CASSLEAGGIYGYTF.